The 32 T cell receptor beta chains below come from one sample, sequenced in a study of response to subunit inactivated influenza vaccine. TCRdb re-analysed the RT-PCR reads in MiXCR, keeping a single row per CDR3 protein. The sample has 430,000 or so distinct CDR3 sequences; 11% are singletons. The source was PBMCs from blood, collected roughly 48 days after vaccination. The receptors were sampled from a man aged 45-65 years who received an inactivated influenza vaccine.

This clonotype has just a few counts. CDR3 bases: TGTGCCAGCAGGGCCGATGCGGCCCGGGGCGGATATAGCAATCAGCCCCAGCATTTT. Its translation: CASRADAARGGYSNQPQHF. The chain recombines TRBV2 with TRBJ1-5, with a tentative D call TRBD1 (5 bases). Trimming took off 6 bases at V and 0 bases at J, with 24 bases between the two ends. CDR3 size: 19 residues. Germline V CDR1 and CDR2: SNHLY, FYNNEI.

V gene TRBV25-1 combines with J gene TRBJ2-1, with 9 nucleotides matching TRBD2. V lost 3 bases, J lost 4 bases, and 10 bases stayed unmatched. Germline CDR1 reads MGHDK; CDR2 reads SYGVNS. This CDR3 has 17 amino acids. CDR3 sequence reads: CASSDDMTSGYYNEQFF. Here the CDR3 DNA reads TGTGCCAGCAGTGACGATATGACTAGCGGTTATTACAATGAGCAGTTCTTC.

V and J are TRBV10-3 and TRBJ2-3; D is unclear. Deletions cut 10 bases from V and 6 bases from J, with 14 bases between. CDR3 length: 12 amino acids. Looked up from germline, CDR1 is ENHRY and CDR2 is SYGVKD. The CDR3 nucleotides are TGTGCCACCTCAGGACCCTCGGATACGCAGTATTTT. It specifies CATSGPSDTQYF.

This clonotype was detected a few times. The chain recombines TRBV7-2 with TRBJ1-4, with 8 bases fitting TRBD1. J was trimmed by 3 bases and V by 5 bases; bases with no gene match: 2. The CDR3 is 14 residues long. CDR1 is SGHTA and CDR2 is FQGNSA in the germline V gene. CDR3 DNA: TGTGCCAGCAGCCGACAGGGGTCTAATGAAAAACTGTTTTTT. Amino acids: CASSRQGSNEKLFF.

In its sample, this clonotype was seen a few times. The chain recombines TRBV4-2 with TRBJ2-3; 7 nucleotides align to TRBD2. Germline-derived CDR1 and CDR2 are LGHNA and YNFKEQ. CDR3 size: 15 residues. Trimming at V came to 1 base and at J to 3 bases, leaving 4 bases not matched to a gene. CDR3 coding DNA: TGTGCCAGCAGCCAAGGTAGCGGGTTTACAGATACGCAGTATTTT. Translation gives CASSQGSGFTDTQYF.

The chain links TRBV12-3 or TRBV12-4 to TRBJ1-5, with a tentative D call TRBD1 (5 bases). This CDR3 has 17 residues. Deletions cut 2 bases from V and 7 bases from J, with 21 bases between. CDR3 in DNA: TGTGCCAGCAGTTTACGGGCCGACAGAGCTATTAAACAGCCCCAGCATTTT. Translating it yields CASSLRADRAIKQPQHF.

This clonotype occurred a few times. The chain employs TRBV12-3 or TRBV12-4 and TRBJ1-4; perhaps TRBD1 as D (5 bases). The CDR3 contains 14 residues. V was trimmed by 2 bases and J by 6 bases, leaving 10 bases between them. The CDR3 sequence: CASSLHRMDEKLFF. The CDR3 DNA follows: TGTGCCAGCAGTTTACACAGGATGGATGAAAAACTGTTTTTT.

This clonotype has a handful of counts. This chain uses TRBV4-3 with TRBJ1-1; D not resolved. This CDR3 comprises 12 residues. Germline V CDR1 and CDR2: LGHNA, YSLEER. The DNA of the CDR3 is TGCGCAGCCGGAGAAATGAACACTGAAGCTTTCTTT. The encoded protein is CAAGEMNTEAFF.

This clonotype was seen ten or more times. CDR3 in amino acids: CASTDRIRGTKYF. The CDR3 region has the DNA TGTGCCAGCACCGACCGGATCAGGGGGACTAAGTATTTT. This chain connects TRBV6-1 to TRBJ2-3, with D perhaps being TRBD1 or TRBD2 (7 bases each). The germline V and J ends were trimmed by 7 bases and 13 bases, with 21 bases remaining between them. Germline CDR1 and CDR2: MNHNS and SASEGT. The CDR3 has 13 amino acids.

This clonotype was seen only a few times. The chain links TRBV20-1 to TRBJ2-7; D is perhaps TRBD1 (7 bases). Germline V gene lookup returns CDR1 DFQATT and CDR2 SNEGSKA (reference sequence). The V and J ends lost 1 base and 2 bases respectively, with 18 bases between them. The CDR3 is made up of 16 amino acids. The CDR3: CSARGSGGPLAYEQYF. The DNA of the CDR3 is TGCAGTGCTAGAGGTTCAGGGGGGCCCCTTGCCTACGAGCAGTACTTC.

This clonotype was detected many times. J is TRBJ2-5 and V is TRBV28; TRBD1 might be the D (6 bases). V was trimmed by 6 bases and J by 5 bases, leaving 13 bases between them. The CDR3 consists of 13 residues. The germline CDR1 and CDR2 sequences are MDHEN and SYDVKM. In nucleotides, the CDR3 is TGTGCCAGCAGCCGTACCCAGGGGGAGACCCAGTACTTC. Amino acid sequence: CASSRTQGETQYF.

The chain employs TRBV7-2 and TRBJ2-1; 9 nucleotides align to TRBD1. In germline, CDR1 is SGHTA, CDR2 FQGNSA. There are 16 residues in the CDR3. V gave up 5 bases and J gave up 1 base; unmatched junction bases: 6. CDR3 in amino acids: CASSQSGTGSYNEQFF. CDR3 DNA: TGTGCCAGCAGCCAATCCGGGACAGGGTCCTACAATGAGCAGTTCTTC.

This clonotype was recorded many times. This chain links TRBV10-3 with TRBJ2-7; weak D call: TRBD1 (6 bases). V gave up 3 bases and J gave up 2 bases, with 8 bases separating them. Germline CDR1 ENHRY, CDR2 SYGVKD. The CDR3 runs 13 residues. The CDR3 nucleotides are TGTGCCATCAGTGATGGGACACCCTACGAGCAGTACTTC. Translation gives CAISDGTPYEQYF.

This chain joins TRBV10-3 and TRBJ1-1; no clear D gene. The CDR3 covers 13 residues. V was clipped by 2 bases and J by 1 base, with 5 bases between them. Germline V lookup: CDR1 ENHRY, CDR2 SYGVKD. CDR3 residues: CAISEPRNTEAFF. The CDR3 bases are TGTGCCATCAGTGAGCCGAGGAACACTGAAGCTTTCTTT.

This chain's CDR3 is CASKGQGASYEQYF. The CDR3 coding sequence is TGCGCCAGCAAGGGACAGGGGGCCTCCTACGAGCAGTACTTC. This rearrangement joins TRBV5-1 to TRBJ2-7; 12 nucleotides align to TRBD1. CDR3 length: 14 amino acids. V trimming: 6 bases; J trimming: 0 bases; junction bases outside the gene matches: 1. Germline CDR1 and CDR2: SGHRS and YFSETQ.

This clonotype was counted between two and nine times. V usage is TRBV5-1 and J usage is TRBJ2-3; 7 bases match TRBD1. The CDR3 consists of 15 residues. Per germline, CDR1 SGHRS and CDR2 YFSETQ. The J segment lost 4 bases and the V segment lost 7 bases, leaving 12 bases of the junction unmatched. CDR3 DNA sequence: TGCGCCAGCGCGACAGGGCTAGCTCCGCCAGATACGCAGTATTTT. Protein sequence: CASATGLAPPDTQYF.

Only a few counts were recorded for this clonotype. The chain employs TRBV5-5 and TRBJ2-5; 10 positions match TRBD1. Per the germline V gene, CDR1 is SGHKS and CDR2 is YYEKEE (reference sequence). V shed 6 bases, J shed 4 bases, and the junction held 9 bases outside the gene matches. This CDR3 comprises 15 residues. CDR3 region: CASTSGTGVRETQYF. In DNA form, the CDR3 reads TGTGCCAGCACCTCCGGGACAGGGGTGAGAGAGACCCAGTACTTC.

Only a few counts were recorded for this clonotype. The chain has TRBV28 and TRBJ2-1; 7 nucleotides align to TRBD2. CDR1 is MDHEN and CDR2 is SYDVKM in the germline V gene. The CDR3 runs to 14 residues. The ends lost 9 bases at V and 0 bases at J; junction bases unmatched: 5. CDR3 sequence (DNA): TGTGCCAGTACGGGGGGTAGCTCCTACAATGAGCAGTTCTTC. It encodes CASTGGSSYNEQFF.

This clonotype was found a few times. The V gene is TRBV7-2, the J gene TRBJ2-2; D may be TRBD1 (5 bases). The CDR3 covers 13 residues. The germline gives CDR1 SGHTA, CDR2 FQGNSA. Trimming removed 8 bases from V and 4 bases from J, with 11 bases in between. As DNA, the CDR3 is TGTGCCAGCGGCGCAGGGATCACCGGGGAGCTGTTTTTT. Its translation is CASGAGITGELFF.

This chain links TRBV9 with TRBJ2-5; TRBD1 aligns across 10 bases. This CDR3 has 16 amino acids. Germline V gene data show CDR1 as SGDLS and CDR2 as YYNGEE. After removal of 0 bases from V and 5 bases from J, the junction contained 7 bases not matched to a gene. The CDR3 is CASSVGTGGTLETQYF. CDR3 coding DNA: TGTGCCAGCAGCGTAGGGACAGGGGGAACCTTGGAGACCCAGTACTTC.

This clonotype appeared a few times. The chain has TRBV7-9 and TRBJ1-4; TRBD1 agrees at 7 bases. Germline V gives CDR1 SEHNR, CDR2 FQNEAQ (reference sequence). Losses at the gene ends were 3 bases for V and 8 bases for J; bases not matched to a gene: 12. CDR3 size: 16 residues. CDR3 region: CASSFSRGLSGEKLFF. The CDR3 DNA follows: TGTGCCAGCAGCTTTAGTAGGGGGCTCTCGGGGGAAAAACTGTTTTTT.

This clonotype was recorded at least ten times. This sequence joins TRBV7-2 and TRBJ2-1; TRBD2 aligns across 8 bases. V shed 6 bases, J shed 10 bases, and the junction held 14 bases outside the gene matches. The V gene's germline CDR1 is SGHTA and CDR2 FQGNSA. The CDR3 totals 15 residues. The CDR3 region is CASSSSVLAAGEQFF. The CDR3 DNA is TGTGCCAGCAGTTCCTCCGTACTAGCGGCAGGGGAGCAGTTCTTC.

This sequence joins TRBV20-1 and TRBJ2-7; TRBD2 agrees at 14 bases. Germline CDR1 reads DFQATT; CDR2 reads SNEGSKA (reference sequence). Unmatched junction bases numbered 8, after V lost 5 bases and J lost 5 bases. This CDR3 has 15 amino acids. CDR3 residues: CSAYSPGLAGDEQYF. CDR3 sequence (DNA): TGCAGTGCTTACAGTCCGGGACTAGCGGGAGACGAGCAGTACTTC.

The rearrangement uses TRBV6-1 and TRBJ1-2, with 9 bases that match TRBD1. The CDR3 contains 13 residues. V was clipped by 4 bases and J by 6 bases; unmatched bases: 3. CDR1 and CDR2 (germline): MNHNS, SASEGT. CDR3 protein: CASSVQGADGYTF. CDR3 bases: TGTGCCAGCAGTGTACAGGGGGCTGATGGCTACACCTTC.

This clonotype was detected only a few times. The chain links TRBV7-9 to TRBJ2-7, with TRBD2 as a possible D gene (7 bases). The CDR3 spans 17 residues. Germline values: CDR1 SEHNR, CDR2 FQNEAQ (reference sequence). V dropped 1 base and J dropped 5 bases, with 21 bases sitting between them. The CDR3 bases are TGTGCCAGCAGCTTAGTAACGGGGGGCAGGGTGAAGGACGAGCAGTACTTC. Translating it yields CASSLVTGGRVKDEQYF.

CDR3 nucleotides: TGCGCCAGCAGCTTCGACATATCCTACGAGCAGTACTTC. Translated, it gives CASSFDISYEQYF. The rearrangement links TRBV5-1 to TRBJ2-7; D gene unclear. This CDR3 region has 13 residues. The V gene lost 2 bases and the J gene lost 1 base, with 7 bases spanning the gap. CDR1 and CDR2 from the germline V gene are SGHRS and YFSETQ.

This rearrangement joins TRBV12-5 to TRBJ2-5; D ambiguous. Germline V CDR1 and CDR2: LGHNT, FRNRAP. The CDR3 has 13 amino acids. The V gene lost 1 base and the J gene lost 5 bases, with 8 bases spanning the gap. Written as DNA, the CDR3 is TGTGCTAGTGGTTTGGCAGCCGGGGAGACCCAGTACTTC. This codes for CASGLAAGETQYF.

This chain joins TRBV7-8 and TRBJ1-3; D is unresolved. The germline gives CDR1 SGHVS, CDR2 FQNEAQ. V was cut by 5 bases and J by 0 bases, with 14 bases left in between. The CDR3 runs 16 residues. This CDR3 reads CASSPRLESSGNTIYF. The DNA for the CDR3 is TGTGCCAGCAGCCCCAGGTTGGAGAGCTCTGGAAACACCATATATTTT.

In its sample, this clonotype was seen a few times. The chain uses TRBV4-3 and TRBJ2-1, with 7 bases fitting TRBD1. After removal of 0 bases from V and 3 bases from J, the junction contained 5 bases not matched to a gene. From germline, CDR1 is LGHNA and CDR2 YSLEER. The CDR3 covers 16 residues. CDR3: CASSQDPTGYYNEQFF. The CDR3 DNA follows: TGCGCCAGCAGCCAAGATCCGACAGGGTACTACAATGAGCAGTTCTTC.

The chain combines TRBV9 with TRBJ2-2; D is undetermined. CDR3 length equals 13 residues. Germline assignment: CDR1 SGDLS and CDR2 YYNGEE. V was clipped by 4 bases and J by 3 bases, with 7 bases between them. The CDR3 DNA is TGTGCCAGCAGCACAAGGCACACCGGGGAGCTGTTTTTT. As protein: CASSTRHTGELFF.

There are a few counts of this clonotype. The chain links TRBV7-9 to TRBJ1-2; D is perhaps TRBD1 (6 bases). The CDR3 extends over 12 amino acids. CDR1 SEHNR and CDR2 FQNEAQ come from the germline V gene (reference sequence). Deletions cut 5 bases from V and 4 bases from J, with 8 bases between. Here the CDR3 DNA reads TGTGCCAGCAGCCGGACAGCCTATGGCTACACCTTC. Translation: CASSRTAYGYTF. Combining the CDR3 with reference TRBV7-9 and TRBJ1-2 gives the whole variable domain DTGVSQNPRHKITKRGQNVTFRCDPISEHNRLYWYRQTLGQGPEFLTYFQNEAQLEKSRLLSDRFSAERPKGSFSTLEIQRTEQGDSAMYLCASSRTAYGYTFGSGTRLTVV.

The chain employs TRBV5-1 and TRBJ2-5; 11 positions match TRBD1. Germline CDR1 SGHRS, CDR2 YFSETQ. The CDR3 is made up of 14 amino acids. Losses at the gene ends were 5 bases for V and 5 bases for J; bases not matched to a gene: 5. The DNA of the CDR3 is TGCGCCAGCAGATGGACAGGGGGCCGTGAGACCCAGTACTTC. Encoded protein: CASRWTGGRETQYF. The full variable domain, rest sourced from reference TRBV5-1 and TRBJ2-5, is KAGVTQTPRYLIKTRGQQVTLSCSPISGHRSVSWYQQTPGQGLQFLFEYFSETQRNKGNFPGRFSGRQFSNSRSEMNVSTLELGDSALYLCASRWTGGRETQYFGPGTRLLVL.